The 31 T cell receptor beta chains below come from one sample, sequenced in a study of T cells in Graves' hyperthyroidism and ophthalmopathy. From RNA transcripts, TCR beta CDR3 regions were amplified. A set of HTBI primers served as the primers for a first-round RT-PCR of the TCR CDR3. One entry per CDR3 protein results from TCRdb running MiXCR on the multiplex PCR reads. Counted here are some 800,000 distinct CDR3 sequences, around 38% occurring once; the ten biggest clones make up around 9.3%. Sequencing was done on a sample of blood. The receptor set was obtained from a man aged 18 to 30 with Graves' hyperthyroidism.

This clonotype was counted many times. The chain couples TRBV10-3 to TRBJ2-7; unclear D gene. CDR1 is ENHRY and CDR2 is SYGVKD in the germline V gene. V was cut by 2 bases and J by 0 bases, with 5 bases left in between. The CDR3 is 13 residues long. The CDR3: CAISERNSYEQYF. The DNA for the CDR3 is TGTGCCATCAGTGAGAGGAACTCCTACGAGCAGTACTTC.

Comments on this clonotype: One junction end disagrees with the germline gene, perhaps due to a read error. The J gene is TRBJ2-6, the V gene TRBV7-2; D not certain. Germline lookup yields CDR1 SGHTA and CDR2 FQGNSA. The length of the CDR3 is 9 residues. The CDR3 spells CASSGSRGF. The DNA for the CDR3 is TGTGCCAGCAGCGGCTCGAGAGGATTC.

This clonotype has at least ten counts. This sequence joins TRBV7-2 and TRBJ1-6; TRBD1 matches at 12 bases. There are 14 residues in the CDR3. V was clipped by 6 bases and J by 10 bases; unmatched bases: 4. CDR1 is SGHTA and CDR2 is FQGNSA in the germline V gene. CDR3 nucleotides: TGTGCCAGCAGACCGGGACAGGGGGCATCACCCCTCCACTTT. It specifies CASRPGQGASPLHF.

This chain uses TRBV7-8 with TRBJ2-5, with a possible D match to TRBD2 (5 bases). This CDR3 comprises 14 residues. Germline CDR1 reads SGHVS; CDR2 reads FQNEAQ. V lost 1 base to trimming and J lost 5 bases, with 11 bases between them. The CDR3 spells CASSLDIEGETQYF. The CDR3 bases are TGTGCCAGCAGCTTAGACATAGAGGGTGAGACCCAGTACTTC.

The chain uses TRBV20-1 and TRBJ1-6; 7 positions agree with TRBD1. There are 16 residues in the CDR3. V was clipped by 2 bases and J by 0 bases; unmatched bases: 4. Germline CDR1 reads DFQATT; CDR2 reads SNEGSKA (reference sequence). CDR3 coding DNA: TGCAGTGCTAGACTCAACAGGGGCTCCTATAATTCACCCCTCCACTTT. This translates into CSARLNRGSYNSPLHF.

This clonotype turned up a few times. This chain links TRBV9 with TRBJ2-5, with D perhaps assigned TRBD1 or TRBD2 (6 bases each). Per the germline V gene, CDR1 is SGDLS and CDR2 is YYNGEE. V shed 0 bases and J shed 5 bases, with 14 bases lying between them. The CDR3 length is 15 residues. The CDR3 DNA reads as TGTGCCAGCAGCGTAGAAGAGGGGGGTTGGGAGACCCAGTACTTC. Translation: CASSVEEGGWETQYF.

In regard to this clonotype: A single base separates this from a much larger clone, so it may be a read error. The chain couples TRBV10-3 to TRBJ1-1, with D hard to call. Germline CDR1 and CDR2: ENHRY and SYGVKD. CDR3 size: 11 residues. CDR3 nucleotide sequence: TGTGCCATCAGTGATCTCACTGAAGCTTCCTTT. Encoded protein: CAISDLTEASF.

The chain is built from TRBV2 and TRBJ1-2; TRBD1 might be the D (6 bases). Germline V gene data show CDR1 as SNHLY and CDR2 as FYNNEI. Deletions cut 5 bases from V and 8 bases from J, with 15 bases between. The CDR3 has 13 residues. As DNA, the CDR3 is TGTGCCAGCAGTACCGAAAACACAGGGGGCTACACCTTC. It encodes CASSTENTGGYTF.

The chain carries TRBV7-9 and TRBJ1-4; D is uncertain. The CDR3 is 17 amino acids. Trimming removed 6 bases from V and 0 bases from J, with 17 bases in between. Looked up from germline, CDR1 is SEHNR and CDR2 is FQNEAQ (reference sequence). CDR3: CASSWTWLGSTNEKLFF. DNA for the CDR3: TGTGCCAGCAGTTGGACTTGGCTTGGGTCAACTAATGAAAAACTGTTTTTT.

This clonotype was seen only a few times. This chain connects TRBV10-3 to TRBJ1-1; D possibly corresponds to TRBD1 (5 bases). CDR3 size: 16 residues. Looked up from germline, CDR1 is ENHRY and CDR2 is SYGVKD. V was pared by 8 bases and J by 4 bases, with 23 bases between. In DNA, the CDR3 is TGTGCCATCTCTCAAGGTCTCCAACTGCAGGGCACTGAAGCTTTCTTT. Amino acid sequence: CAISQGLQLQGTEAFF.

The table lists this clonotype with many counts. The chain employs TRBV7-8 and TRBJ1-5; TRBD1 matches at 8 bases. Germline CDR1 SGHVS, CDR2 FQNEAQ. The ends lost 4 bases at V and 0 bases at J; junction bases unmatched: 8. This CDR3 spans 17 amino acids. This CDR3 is CASSSSQGAVSNQPQHF. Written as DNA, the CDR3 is TGTGCCAGCAGCTCATCTCAGGGGGCCGTTAGCAATCAGCCCCAGCATTTT.

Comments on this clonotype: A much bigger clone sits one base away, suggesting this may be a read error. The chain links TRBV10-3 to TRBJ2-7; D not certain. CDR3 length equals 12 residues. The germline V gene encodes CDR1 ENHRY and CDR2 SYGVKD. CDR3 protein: CAISEGSYEQCF. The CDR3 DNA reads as TGTGCCATCAGTGAAGGATCCTACGAGCAGTGCTTC.

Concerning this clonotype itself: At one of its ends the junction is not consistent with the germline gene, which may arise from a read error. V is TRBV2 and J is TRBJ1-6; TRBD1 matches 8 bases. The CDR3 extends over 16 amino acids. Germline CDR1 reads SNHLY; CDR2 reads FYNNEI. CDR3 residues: CASSRETGADYSPLHF. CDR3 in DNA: TGCGCCAGCAGCCGAGAGACAGGGGCGGATTATTCACCCCTCCACTTT.

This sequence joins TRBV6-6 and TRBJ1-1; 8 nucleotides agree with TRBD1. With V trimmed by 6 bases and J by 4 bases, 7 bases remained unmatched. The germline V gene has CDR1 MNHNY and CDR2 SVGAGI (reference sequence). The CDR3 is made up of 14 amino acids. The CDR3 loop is CASRQGADGTEAFF. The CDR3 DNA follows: TGTGCCAGCAGGCAGGGGGCTGATGGCACTGAAGCTTTCTTT.

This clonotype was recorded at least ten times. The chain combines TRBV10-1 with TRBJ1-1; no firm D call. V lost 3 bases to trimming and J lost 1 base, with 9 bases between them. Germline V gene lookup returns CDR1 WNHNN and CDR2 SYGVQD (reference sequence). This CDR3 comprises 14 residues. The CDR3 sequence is CASSERHSNTEAFF. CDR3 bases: TGCGCCAGCAGTGAAAGGCATTCGAACACTGAAGCTTTCTTT.

DNA of the CDR3: TGTGCCAGCAACAACAGGGTAGGCCCCTACGAGCAGTACTTC. Amino acids: CASNNRVGPYEQYF. The gene calls are TRBV7-9 and TRBJ2-7, with D maybe TRBD1 (6 bases). In germline, CDR1 is SEHNR, CDR2 FQNEAQ (reference sequence). With 7 bases removed from V and 2 bases from J, the gap between germline ends came to 15 bases. CDR3 length equals 14 residues. Supplemented by reference TRBV7-9 and TRBJ2-7, the full variable domain reads DTGVSQNPRHKITKRGQNVTFRCDPISEHNRLYWYRQTLGQGPEFLTYFQNEAQLEKSRLLSDRFSAERPKGSFSTLEIQRTEQGDSAMYLCASNNRVGPYEQYFGPGTRLTVT.

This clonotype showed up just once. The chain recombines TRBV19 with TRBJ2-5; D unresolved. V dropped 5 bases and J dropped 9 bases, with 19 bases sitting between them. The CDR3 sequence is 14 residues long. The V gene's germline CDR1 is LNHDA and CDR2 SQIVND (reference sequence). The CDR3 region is CASSLYDSNQPQYF. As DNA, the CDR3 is TGTGCCAGTAGTTTGTATGATAGCAATCAGCCCCAGTACTTC.

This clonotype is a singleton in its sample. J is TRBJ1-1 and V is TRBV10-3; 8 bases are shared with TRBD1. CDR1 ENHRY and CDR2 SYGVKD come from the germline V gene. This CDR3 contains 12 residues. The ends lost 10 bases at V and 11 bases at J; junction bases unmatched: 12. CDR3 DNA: TGTGCCAGCCTTAATCCAGGGGGCGAGGCTTTCTTT. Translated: CASLNPGGEAFF.

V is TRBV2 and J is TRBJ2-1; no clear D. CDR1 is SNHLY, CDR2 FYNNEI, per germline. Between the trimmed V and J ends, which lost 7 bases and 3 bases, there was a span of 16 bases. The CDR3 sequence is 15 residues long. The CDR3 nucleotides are TGTGCCAGCATGTCATTAGTCAACCTCTACAATGAGCAGTTCTTC. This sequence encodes CASMSLVNLYNEQFF.

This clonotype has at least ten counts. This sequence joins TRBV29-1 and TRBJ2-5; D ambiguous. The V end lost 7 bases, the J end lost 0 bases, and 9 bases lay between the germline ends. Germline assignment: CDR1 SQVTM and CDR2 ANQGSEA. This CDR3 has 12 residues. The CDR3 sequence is CSAYYHQETQYF. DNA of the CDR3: TGCAGCGCTTATTACCACCAAGAGACCCAGTACTTC.

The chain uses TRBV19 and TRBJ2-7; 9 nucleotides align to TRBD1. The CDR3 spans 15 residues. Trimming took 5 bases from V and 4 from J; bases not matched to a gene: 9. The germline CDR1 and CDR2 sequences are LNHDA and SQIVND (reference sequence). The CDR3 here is CASSVRPGQGYEQYF. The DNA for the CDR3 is TGTGCCAGTAGTGTACGACCGGGACAGGGTTACGAGCAGTACTTC.

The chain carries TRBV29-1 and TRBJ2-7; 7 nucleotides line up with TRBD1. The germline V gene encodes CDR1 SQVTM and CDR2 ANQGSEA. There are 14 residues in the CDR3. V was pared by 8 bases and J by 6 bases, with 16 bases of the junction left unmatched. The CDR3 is CSSQGRTGRREQYF. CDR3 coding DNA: TGCAGCTCCCAGGGAAGGACAGGTCGACGCGAGCAGTACTTC.

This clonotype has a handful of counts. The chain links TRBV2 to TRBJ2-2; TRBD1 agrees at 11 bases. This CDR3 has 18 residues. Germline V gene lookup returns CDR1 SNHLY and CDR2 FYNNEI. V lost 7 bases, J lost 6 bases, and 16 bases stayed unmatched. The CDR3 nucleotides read TGTGCCAGCACCCGTTGGACAGGGGGCCCCCTTGGTGCCGGGGAGCTGTTTTTT. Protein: CASTRWTGGPLGAGELFF.

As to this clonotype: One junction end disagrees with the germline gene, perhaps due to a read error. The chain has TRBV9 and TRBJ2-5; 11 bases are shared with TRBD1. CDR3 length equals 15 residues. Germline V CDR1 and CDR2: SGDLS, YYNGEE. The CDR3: CASSGWDRGEETRYF. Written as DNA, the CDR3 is TGTGCCAGCAGCGGGTGGGACAGGGGGGAAGAGACCCGGTACTTC. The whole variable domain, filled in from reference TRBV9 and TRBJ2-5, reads DSGVTQTPKHLITATGQRVTLRCSPRSGDLSVYWYQQSLDQGLQFLIQYYNGEERAKGNILERFSAQQFPDLHSELNLSSLELGDSALYFCASSGWDRGEETRYFGPGTRLLVL.

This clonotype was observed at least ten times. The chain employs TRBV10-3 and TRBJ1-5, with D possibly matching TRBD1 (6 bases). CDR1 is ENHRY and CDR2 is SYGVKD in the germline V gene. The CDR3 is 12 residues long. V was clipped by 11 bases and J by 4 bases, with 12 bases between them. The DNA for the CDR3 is TGTGCCGCAGGGGATATGAATCAGCCCCAGCATTTT. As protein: CAAGDMNQPQHF.

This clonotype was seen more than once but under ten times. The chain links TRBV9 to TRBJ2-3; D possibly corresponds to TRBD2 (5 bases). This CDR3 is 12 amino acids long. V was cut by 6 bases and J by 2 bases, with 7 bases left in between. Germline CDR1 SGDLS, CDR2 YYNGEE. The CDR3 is CASNGDTDTQYF. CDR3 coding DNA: TGTGCCAGCAACGGGGACACAGATACGCAGTATTTT.

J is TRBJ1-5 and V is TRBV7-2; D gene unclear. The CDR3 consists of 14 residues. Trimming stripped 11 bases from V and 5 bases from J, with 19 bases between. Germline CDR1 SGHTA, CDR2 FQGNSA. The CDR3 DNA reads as TGTGCCTGGAGTGTACTACAGAGTGATCAGCCCCAGCATTTT. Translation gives CAWSVLQSDQPQHF. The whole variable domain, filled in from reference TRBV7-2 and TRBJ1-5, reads GAGVSQSPSNKVTEKGKDVELRCDPISGHTALYWYRQSLGQGLEFLIYFQGNSAPDKSGLPSDRFSAERTGGSVSTLTIQRTQQEDSAVYLCAWSVLQSDQPQHFGDGTRLSIL.

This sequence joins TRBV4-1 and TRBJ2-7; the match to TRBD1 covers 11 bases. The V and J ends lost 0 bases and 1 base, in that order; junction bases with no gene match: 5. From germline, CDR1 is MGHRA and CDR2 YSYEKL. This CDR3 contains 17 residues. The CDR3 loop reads CASSQERDRGVSYEQYF. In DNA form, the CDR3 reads TGCGCCAGCAGCCAAGAGAGGGACAGGGGGGTTTCCTACGAGCAGTACTTC.

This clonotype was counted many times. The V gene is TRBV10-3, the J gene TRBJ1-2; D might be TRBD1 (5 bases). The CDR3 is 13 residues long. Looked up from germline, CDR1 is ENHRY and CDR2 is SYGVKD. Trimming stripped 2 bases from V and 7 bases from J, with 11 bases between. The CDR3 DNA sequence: TGTGCCATCAGTGAGACAGGTCCCGGTGGCTACACCTTC. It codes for CAISETGPGGYTF.

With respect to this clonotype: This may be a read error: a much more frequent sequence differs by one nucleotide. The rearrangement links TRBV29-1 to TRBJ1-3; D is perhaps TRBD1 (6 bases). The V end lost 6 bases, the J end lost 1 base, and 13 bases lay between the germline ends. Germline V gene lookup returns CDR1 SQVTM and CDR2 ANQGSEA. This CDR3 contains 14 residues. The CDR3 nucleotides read TGCAGCGTGACACAGGGATTTTCTGGAAACACCATATATTTT. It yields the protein CSVTQGFSGNTIYF.

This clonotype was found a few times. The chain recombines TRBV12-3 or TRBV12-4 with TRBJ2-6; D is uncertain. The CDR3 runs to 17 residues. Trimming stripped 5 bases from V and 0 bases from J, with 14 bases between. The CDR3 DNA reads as TGTGCCAGCAGTCTAAGAGGTTACCGCTCTGGGGCCAACGTCCTGACTTTC. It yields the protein CASSLRGYRSGANVLTF.